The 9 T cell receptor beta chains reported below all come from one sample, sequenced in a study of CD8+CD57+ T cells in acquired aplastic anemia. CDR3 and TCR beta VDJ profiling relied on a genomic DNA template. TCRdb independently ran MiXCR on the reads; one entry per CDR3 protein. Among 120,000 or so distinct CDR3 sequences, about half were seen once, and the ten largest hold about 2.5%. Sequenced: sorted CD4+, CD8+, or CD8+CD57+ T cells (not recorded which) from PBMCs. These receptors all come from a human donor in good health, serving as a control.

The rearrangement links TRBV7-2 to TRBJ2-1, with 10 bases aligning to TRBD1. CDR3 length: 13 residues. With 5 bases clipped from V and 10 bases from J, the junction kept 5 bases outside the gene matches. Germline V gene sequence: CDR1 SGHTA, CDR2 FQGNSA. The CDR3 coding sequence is TGTGCCAGCAGCCGGGACAGGGGAGCCGAGCAGTTCTTC. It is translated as CASSRDRGAEQFF. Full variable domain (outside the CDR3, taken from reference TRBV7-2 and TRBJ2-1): GAGVSQSPSNKVTEKGKDVELRCDPISGHTALYWYRQSLGQGLEFLIYFQGNSAPDKSGLPSDRFSAERTGGSVSTLTIQRTQQEDSAVYLCASSRDRGAEQFFGPGTRLTVL.

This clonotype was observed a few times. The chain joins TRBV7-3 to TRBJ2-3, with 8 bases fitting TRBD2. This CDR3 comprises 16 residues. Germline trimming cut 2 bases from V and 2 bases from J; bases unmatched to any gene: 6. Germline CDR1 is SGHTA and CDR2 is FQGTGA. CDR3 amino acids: CASSLPLAGPTDTQYF. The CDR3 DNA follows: TGTGCCAGCAGCTTACCTCTAGCGGGCCCCACAGATACGCAGTATTTT.

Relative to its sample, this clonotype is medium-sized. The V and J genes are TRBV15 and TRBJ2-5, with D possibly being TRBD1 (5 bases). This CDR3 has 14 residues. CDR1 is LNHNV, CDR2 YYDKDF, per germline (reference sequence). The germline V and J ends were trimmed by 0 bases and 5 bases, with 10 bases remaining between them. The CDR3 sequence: CATSRDQGVETQYF. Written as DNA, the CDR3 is TGTGCCACCAGCAGAGATCAAGGGGTGGAGACCCAGTACTTC.

The CDR3 coding sequence is TGCAGTGCTAGAGCTCTAAGAGTAGGTACTGAAGCTTTCTTT. As protein: CSARALRVGTEAFF. The chain employs TRBV20-1 and TRBJ1-1; D is uncertain. Germline-derived CDR1 and CDR2 are DFQATT and SNEGSKA (reference sequence). CDR3 length: 14 residues. V was trimmed by 1 base and J by 5 bases, leaving 14 bases between them.

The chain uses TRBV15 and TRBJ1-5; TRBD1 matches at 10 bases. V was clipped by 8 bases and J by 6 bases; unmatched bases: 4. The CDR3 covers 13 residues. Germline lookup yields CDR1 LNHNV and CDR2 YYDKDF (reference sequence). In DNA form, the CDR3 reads TGTGCCACCGGGGACAGGGGTAGTCAGCCCCAGCATTTT. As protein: CATGDRGSQPQHF.

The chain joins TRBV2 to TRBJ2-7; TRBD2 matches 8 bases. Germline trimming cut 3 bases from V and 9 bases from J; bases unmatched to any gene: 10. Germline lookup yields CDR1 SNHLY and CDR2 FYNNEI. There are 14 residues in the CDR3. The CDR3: CASSDWGLVLSQYF. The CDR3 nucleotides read TGTGCCAGCAGTGATTGGGGACTAGTGTTGTCGCAGTACTTC.

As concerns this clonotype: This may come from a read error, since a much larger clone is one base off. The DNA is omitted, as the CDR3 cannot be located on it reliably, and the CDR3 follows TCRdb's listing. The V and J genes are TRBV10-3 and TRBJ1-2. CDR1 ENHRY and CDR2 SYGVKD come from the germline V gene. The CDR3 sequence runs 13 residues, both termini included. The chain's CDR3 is CASSSTENYGCTF.

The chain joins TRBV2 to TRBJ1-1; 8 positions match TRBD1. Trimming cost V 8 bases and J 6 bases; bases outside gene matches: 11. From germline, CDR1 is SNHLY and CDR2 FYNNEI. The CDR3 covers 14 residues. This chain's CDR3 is CASGGQGPDAEAFF. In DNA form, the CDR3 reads TGTGCCAGCGGAGGACAGGGCCCGGACGCTGAAGCTTTCTTT. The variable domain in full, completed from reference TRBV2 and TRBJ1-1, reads EPEVTQTPSHQVTQMGQEVILRCVPISNHLYFYWYRQILGQKVEFLVSFYNNEISEKSEIFDDQFSVERPDGSNFTLKIRSTKLEDSAMYFCASGGQGPDAEAFFGQGTRLTVV.

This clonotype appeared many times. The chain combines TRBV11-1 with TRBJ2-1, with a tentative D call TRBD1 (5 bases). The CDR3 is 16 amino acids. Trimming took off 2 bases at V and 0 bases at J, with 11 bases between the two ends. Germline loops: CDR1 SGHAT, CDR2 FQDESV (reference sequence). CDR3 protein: CASSLRGFDSYNEQFF. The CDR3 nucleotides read TGTGCCAGCAGCTTAAGGGGCTTCGACTCCTACAATGAGCAGTTCTTC. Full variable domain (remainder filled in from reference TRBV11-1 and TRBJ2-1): EAEVAQSPRYKITEKSQAVAFWCDPISGHATLYWYRQILGQGPELLVQFQDESVVDDSQLPKDRFSAERLKGVDSTLKIQPAELGDSAMYLCASSLRGFDSYNEQFFGPGTRLTVL.